The clone carrying this TCR beta chain has only a few counts. CDR3 length equals 12 residues. Germline V gene data show CDR1 as SGDLS and CDR2 as YYNGEE. V lost 3 bases and J 6 bases, leaving 9 bases between the germline ends. The protocol was immunoSEQ multiplex PCR, while the TCRdb copy is restricted to in-frame clones and leaves out a portion. The repertoire includes fewer than 100,000 clones, approximately 91% of them detected once, and 0.41% sits in the top ten. The entry originates in a study of technical replicates of blood from a handful of donors. Material: T cells isolated from PBMCs. The V call is TRBV9, the J call TRBJ1-1, with a weak D call TRBD1 (6 bases). This TCR derives from a human donor in good health. For the CDR3, the DNA is TGTGCCAGCAGCGAGGGGGGGTCTGAAGCTTTCTTT. As protein: CASSEGGSEAFF.